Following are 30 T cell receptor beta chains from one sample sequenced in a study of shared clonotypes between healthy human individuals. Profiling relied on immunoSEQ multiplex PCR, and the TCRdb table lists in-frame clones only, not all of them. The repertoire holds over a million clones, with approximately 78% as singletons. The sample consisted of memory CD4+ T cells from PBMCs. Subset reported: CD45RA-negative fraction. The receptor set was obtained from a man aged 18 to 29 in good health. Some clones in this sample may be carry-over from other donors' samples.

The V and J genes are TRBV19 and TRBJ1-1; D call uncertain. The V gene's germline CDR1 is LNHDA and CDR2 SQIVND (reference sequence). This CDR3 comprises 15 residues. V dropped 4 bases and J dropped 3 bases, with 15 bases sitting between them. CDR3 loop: CASSTAPDHHTEAFF. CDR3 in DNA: TGTGCCAGTAGTACCGCCCCCGATCACCACACTGAAGCTTTCTTT.

The CDR3 sequence: CASSSVGTGSDTGELFF. The CDR3 coding sequence is TGTGCCAGCAGCTCTGTAGGGACGGGTTCGGACACCGGGGAGCTGTTTTTT. The chain joins TRBV13 to TRBJ2-2; D assignment may be TRBD1 or TRBD2 (5 bases each). Germline CDR1 reads PRHDT; CDR2 reads FYEKMQ (reference sequence). The length of the CDR3 is 17 residues. Deletions cut 4 bases from V and 3 bases from J, with 18 bases between.

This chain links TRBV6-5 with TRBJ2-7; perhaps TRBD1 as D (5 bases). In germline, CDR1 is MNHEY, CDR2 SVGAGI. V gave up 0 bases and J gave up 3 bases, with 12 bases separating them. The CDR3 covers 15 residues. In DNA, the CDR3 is TGTGCCAGCAGTTACTCATATCAGGGTAACTACGAGCAGTACTTC. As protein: CASSYSYQGNYEQYF.

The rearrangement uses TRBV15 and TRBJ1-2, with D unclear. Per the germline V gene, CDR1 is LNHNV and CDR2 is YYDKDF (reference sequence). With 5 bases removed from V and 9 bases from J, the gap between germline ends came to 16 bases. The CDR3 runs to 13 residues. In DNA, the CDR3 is TGTGCCACCAGCCCCCAGAGGGAGGGTAGCTACACCTTC. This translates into CATSPQREGSYTF.

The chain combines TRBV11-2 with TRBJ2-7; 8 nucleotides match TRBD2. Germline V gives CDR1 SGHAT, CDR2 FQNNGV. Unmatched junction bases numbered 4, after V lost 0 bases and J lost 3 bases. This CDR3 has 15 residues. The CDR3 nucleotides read TGTGCCAGCAGCTTAGACGCGGGAGGCTTCTACGAGCAGTACTTC. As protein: CASSLDAGGFYEQYF.

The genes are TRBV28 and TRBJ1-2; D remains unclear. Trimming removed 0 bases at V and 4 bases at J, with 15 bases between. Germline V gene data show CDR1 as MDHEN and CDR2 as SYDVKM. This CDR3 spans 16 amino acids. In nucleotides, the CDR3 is TGTGCCAGCAGTTTATGGGGCGCGAGGGAAGGCTATGGCTACACCTTC. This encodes CASSLWGAREGYGYTF.

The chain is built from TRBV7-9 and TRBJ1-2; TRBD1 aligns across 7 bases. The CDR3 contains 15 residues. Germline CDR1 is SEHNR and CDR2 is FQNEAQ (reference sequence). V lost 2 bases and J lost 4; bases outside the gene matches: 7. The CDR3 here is CASSLSSGQLYGYTF. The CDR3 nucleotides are TGTGCCAGCAGCTTATCGTCGGGACAGCTCTATGGCTACACCTTC.

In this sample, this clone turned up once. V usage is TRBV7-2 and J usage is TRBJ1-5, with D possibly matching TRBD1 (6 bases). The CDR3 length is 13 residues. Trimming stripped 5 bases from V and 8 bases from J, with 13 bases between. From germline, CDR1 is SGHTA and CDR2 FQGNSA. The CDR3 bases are TGTGCCAGCAGCAGGGGGGGTACTGAGCCCCAGCATTTT. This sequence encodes CASSRGGTEPQHF. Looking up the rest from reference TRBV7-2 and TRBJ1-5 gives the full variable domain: GAGVSQSPSNKVTEKGKDVELRCDPISGHTALYWYRQSLGQGLEFLIYFQGNSAPDKSGLPSDRFSAERTGGSVSTLTIQRTQQEDSAVYLCASSRGGTEPQHFGDGTRLSIL.

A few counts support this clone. CDR3 DNA: TGTGCCAGCACCCCATACCGGATCACTGAAGCTTTCTTT. It encodes CASTPYRITEAFF. The chain carries TRBV28 and TRBJ1-1; D remains unclear. The CDR3 sequence is 13 residues long. V was cut by 7 bases and J by 4 bases, with 13 bases left in between. Looked up from germline, CDR1 is MDHEN and CDR2 is SYDVKM.

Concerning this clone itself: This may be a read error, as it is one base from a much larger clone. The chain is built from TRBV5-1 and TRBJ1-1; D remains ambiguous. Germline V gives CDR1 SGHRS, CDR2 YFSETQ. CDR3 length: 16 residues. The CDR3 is CASSFGWVSLNTVAFF. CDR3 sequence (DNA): TGCGCCAGCAGCTTCGGTTGGGTCTCATTGAACACTGTAGCTTTCTTT.

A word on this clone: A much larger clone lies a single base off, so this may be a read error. CDR3 nucleotide sequence: TGTGCCAGCCGACGGAACACTGAAACTTTCTTT. Its protein is CASRRNTETFF. V is TRBV5-6 and J is TRBJ1-1; D is unclear. This CDR3 contains 11 residues. Germline loops: CDR1 SGHDT, CDR2 YYEEEE.

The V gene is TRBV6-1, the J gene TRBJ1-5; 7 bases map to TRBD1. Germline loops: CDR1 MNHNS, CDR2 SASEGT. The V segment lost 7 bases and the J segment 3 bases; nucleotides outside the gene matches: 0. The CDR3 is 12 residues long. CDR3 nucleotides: TGTGCCAGCAAGGGGGCCAATCAGCCCCAGCATTTT. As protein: CASKGANQPQHF.

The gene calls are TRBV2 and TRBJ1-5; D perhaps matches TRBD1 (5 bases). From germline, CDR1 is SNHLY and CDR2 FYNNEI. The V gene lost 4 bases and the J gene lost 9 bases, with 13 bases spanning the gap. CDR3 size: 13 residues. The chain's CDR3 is CASSGGGVLPQHF. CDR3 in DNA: TGTGCCAGCAGTGGGGGAGGGGTTTTGCCCCAGCATTTT.

CDR3 bases: TGTGCCAGTAGTATCCCCGACAACTATGGCTACACCTTC. The encoded protein is CASSIPDNYGYTF. The chain has TRBV19 and TRBJ1-2; D not resolved. Trimming removed 3 bases at V and 2 bases at J, with 7 bases between. Per the germline V gene, CDR1 is LNHDA and CDR2 is SQIVND (reference sequence). This CDR3 is built from 13 residues.

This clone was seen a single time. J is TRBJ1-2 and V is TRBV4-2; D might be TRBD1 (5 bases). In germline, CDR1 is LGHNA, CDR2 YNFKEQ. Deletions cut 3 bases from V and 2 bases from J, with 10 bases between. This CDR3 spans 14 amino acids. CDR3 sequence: CASSQQDKNYGYTF. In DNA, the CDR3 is TGTGCCAGCAGCCAGCAGGACAAGAACTATGGCTACACCTTC.

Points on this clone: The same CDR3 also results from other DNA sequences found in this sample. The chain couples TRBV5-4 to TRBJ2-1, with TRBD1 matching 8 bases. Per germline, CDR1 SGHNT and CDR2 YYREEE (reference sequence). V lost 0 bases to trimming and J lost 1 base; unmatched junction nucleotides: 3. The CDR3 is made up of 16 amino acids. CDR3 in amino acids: CASSLGGTGSYNEQFF. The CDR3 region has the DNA TGTGCCAGCAGCTTGGGGGGGACAGGATCCTACAATGAGCAGTTCTTC.

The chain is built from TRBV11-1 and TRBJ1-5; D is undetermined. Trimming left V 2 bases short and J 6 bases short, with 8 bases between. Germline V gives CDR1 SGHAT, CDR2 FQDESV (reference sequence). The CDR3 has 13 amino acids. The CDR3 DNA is TGTGCCAGCAGCTTATCATTGGGTCAGCCCCAGCATTTT. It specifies CASSLSLGQPQHF.

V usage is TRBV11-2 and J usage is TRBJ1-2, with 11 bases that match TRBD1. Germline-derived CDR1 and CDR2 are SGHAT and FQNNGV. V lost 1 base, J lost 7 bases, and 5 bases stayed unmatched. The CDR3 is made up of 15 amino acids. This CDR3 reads CASSLAGGQGAGYTF. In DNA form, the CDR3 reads TGTGCCAGCAGCTTAGCGGGCGGACAGGGGGCTGGCTACACCTTC.

DNA of the CDR3: TGTGCCAGCAGTGAAAGGACTTATCCCGAGCAGTTCTTC. Translation gives CASSERTYPEQFF. The rearrangement joins TRBV6-1 to TRBJ2-1; D perhaps matches TRBD2 (5 bases). In germline, CDR1 is MNHNS, CDR2 SASEGT. The CDR3 spans 13 residues. The V end was cut by 2 bases, the J end by 10 bases, with 12 bases between.

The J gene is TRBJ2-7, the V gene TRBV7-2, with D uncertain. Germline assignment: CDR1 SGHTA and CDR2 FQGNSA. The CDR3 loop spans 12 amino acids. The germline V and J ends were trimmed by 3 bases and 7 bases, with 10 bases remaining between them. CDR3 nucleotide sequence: TGTGCCAGCAGCTTGGTAGGGTGGGAGCAGTACTTC. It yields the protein CASSLVGWEQYF. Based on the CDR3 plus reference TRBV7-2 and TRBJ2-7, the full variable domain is GAGVSQSPSNKVTEKGKDVELRCDPISGHTALYWYRQSLGQGLEFLIYFQGNSAPDKSGLPSDRFSAERTGGSVSTLTIQRTQQEDSAVYLCASSLVGWEQYFGPGTRLTVT.

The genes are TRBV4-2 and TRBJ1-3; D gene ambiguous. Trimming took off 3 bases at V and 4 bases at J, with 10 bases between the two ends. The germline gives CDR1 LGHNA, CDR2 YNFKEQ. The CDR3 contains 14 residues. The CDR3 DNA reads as TGTGCCAGCAGCCAGGACTACTTCGGAAACACCATATATTTT. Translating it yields CASSQDYFGNTIYF.

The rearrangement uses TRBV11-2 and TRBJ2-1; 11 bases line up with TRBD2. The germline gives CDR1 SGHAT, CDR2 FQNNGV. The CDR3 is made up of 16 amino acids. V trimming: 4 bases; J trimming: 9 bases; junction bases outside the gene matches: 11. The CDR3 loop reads CASSSLIAGGDGEQFF. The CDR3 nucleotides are TGTGCCAGCAGCTCCCTAATAGCGGGAGGGGATGGTGAGCAGTTCTTC.

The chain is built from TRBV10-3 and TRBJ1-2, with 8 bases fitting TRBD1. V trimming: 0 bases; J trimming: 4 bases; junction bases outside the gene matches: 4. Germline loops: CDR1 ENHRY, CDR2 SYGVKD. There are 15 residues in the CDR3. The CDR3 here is CAISESRDRTYGYTF. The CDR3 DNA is TGTGCCATCAGTGAGTCCCGGGACAGGACCTATGGCTACACCTTC.

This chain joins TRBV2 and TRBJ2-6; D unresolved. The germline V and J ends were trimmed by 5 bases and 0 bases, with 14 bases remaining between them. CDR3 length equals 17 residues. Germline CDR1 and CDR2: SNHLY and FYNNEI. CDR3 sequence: CASSTHRAISGANVLTF. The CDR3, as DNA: TGTGCCAGCAGTACTCACAGAGCCATCTCTGGGGCCAACGTCCTGACTTTC.

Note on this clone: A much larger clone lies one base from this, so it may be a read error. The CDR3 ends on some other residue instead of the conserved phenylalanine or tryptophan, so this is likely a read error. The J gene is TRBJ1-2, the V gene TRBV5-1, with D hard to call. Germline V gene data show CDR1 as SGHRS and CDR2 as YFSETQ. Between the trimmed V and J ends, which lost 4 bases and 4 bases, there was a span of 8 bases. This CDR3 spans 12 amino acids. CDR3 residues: CASSLNTYGYTS. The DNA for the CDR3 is TGCGCCAGCAGCCTGAATACCTATGGCTACACCTCC.

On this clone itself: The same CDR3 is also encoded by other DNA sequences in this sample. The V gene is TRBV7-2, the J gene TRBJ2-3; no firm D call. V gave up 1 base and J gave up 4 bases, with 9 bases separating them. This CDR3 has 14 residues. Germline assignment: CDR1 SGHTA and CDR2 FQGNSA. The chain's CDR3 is CASSLEGWSDTQYF. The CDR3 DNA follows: TGTGCCAGCAGCTTAGAAGGTTGGTCAGATACGCAGTATTTT.

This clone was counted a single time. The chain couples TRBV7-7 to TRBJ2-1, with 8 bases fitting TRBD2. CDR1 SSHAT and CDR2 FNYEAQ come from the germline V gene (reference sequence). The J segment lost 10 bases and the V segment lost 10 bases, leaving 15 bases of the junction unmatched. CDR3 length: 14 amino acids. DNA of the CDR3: TGTGCCATCTCCACTAGCGGAGCCCGCGGAGAGCAGTTCTTC. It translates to CAISTSGARGEQFF.

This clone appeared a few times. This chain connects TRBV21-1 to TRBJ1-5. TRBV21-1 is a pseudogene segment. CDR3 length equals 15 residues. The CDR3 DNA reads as TGTGCCAGCAGCAAAGACAACCCCGGCCCACAGCCCCAGCATTTT. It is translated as CASSKDNPGPQPQHF.

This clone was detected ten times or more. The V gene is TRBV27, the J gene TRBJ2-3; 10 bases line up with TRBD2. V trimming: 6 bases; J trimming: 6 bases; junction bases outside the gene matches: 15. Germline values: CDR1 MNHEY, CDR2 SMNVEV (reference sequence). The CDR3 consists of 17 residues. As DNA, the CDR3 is TGTGCCAGCAGCAAAGGACTAGCGGTCCCGGGGGAGGATACGCAGTATTTT. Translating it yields CASSKGLAVPGEDTQYF.

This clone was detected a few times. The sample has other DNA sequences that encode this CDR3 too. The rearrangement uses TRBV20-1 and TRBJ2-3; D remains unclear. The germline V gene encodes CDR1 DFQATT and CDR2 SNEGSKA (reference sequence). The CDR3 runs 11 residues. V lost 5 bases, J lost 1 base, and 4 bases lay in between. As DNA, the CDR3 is TGCAGTGCTCACCGCACAGATACGCAGTATTTT. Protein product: CSAHRTDTQYF.